One and the same sample provided the 4 T cell receptor beta chains below, sequenced in a study of cytomegalovirus exposure and HLA in healthy donors. Data came from immunoSEQ multiplex PCR; TCRdb stores just in-frame clones and leaves some out. The sample records 250,000 to 400,000 clones, approximately 88% being singletons. Sequences were obtained from PBMCs. These TCRs come from a man aged 25 to 45 in good health and CMV-seronegative.

V usage is TRBV6-4 and J usage is TRBJ1-1, with 7 bases identical to TRBD1. The CDR3 runs to 14 residues. CDR1 and CDR2 (germline): MRHNA, SNTAGT. J lost 2 bases, V lost 4 bases, and 4 bases had no gene match. CDR3 coding DNA: TGTGCCAGCAGTGTCGGGACAGAAAACACTGAAGCTTTCTTT. This codes for CASSVGTENTEAFF.

This clone was counted only a few times. This chain joins TRBV20-1 and TRBJ1-2; no definite D call. The germline V gene encodes CDR1 DFQATT and CDR2 SNEGSKA (reference sequence). This CDR3 region has 10 residues. Between the trimmed V and J ends, which lost 6 bases and 6 bases, there was a span of 8 bases. The CDR3 here is CSAEGNGYTF. For the CDR3, the DNA is TGCAGTGCCGAGGGAAATGGCTACACCTTC.

This clone was picked up a small number of times. The genes are TRBV9 and TRBJ2-7; 7 bases match TRBD1. After removal of 0 bases from V and 3 bases from J, the junction contained 3 bases not matched to a gene. There are 14 residues in the CDR3. The V gene's germline CDR1 is SGDLS and CDR2 YYNGEE. The chain's CDR3 is CASSVGGGLYEQYF. The CDR3 coding sequence is TGTGCCAGCAGCGTAGGAGGGGGCCTCTACGAGCAGTACTTC.

This chain links TRBV2 with TRBJ2-1; D uncertain. The CDR3 covers 10 residues. V lost 10 bases and J 4 bases, leaving 5 bases between the germline ends. CDR1 is SNHLY and CDR2 is FYNNEI in the germline V gene. The CDR3 DNA reads as TGTGCCACGGTATACAATGAGCAGTTCTTC. It codes for CATVYNEQFF.